The following is a TCR beta chain sequence with its context. Its antigen is unknown. Base qualities are not recorded, but no much larger clone differs from it by a single base. From its cysteine to its phenylalanine, the CDR3 spans 14 amino acids. CDR3 DNA only is kept here, 42 bases in frame from base 1. CDR1 and CDR2 (MDHEN, SYDVKM) derive from the germline V gene. V ends up 6 bases short and J 6 bases short, with an unmatched junction base count of 10. The data derive from a study of identical twins (dated by TCRdb to 2016 to 2018). Describing the broader study: To test whether fetal clonotypes persist, this study deep-sequenced TCR alpha and beta repertoires from monozygotic twins, from unrelated adults of various ages, and from cord blood. Replicate twin experiments were performed at different times using different library preparation protocols to rule out contamination.

Library creation used 5' RACE. For sequencing, an Illumina HiSeq 2000 was employed. A universal primer binding site was added through template switching, and the final cDNA carried a unique molecular identifier so that TCR cDNA molecules could be counted accurately. First-strand cDNA for TCR alpha and beta chains was synthesized from specific primers in the conserved constant-segment region. To control for contamination, every cDNA library carried two barcodes: a SMART-Mk sample barcode plus Illumina barcodes. TruSeq adapter sequences, together with Illumina sample barcodes, were added in two successive PCR steps. Sequencing of the TCR alpha and beta cDNA libraries was done on the Illumina HiSeq platform using custom primers. The source study handled its data this way. MiGEC was used to process raw reads and extract unique molecular identifiers, and MiXCR was used to find CDR3 positions. For each individual, recombination models were inferred using an EM algorithm with the repgenHMM and IGoR tools. The tcR package in R was used for shared clonotype analysis, with sharing normalized by the product of cloneset sizes. To study raw recombination without the effects of thymic and clonal selection, out-of-frame nonproductive sequences were analyzed. TCRdb itself trimmed the public reads at Q25 with fastp, ran MiXCR and retained productive beta chains. Identical CDR3 proteins give one entry, which carries the most common genes and DNA. In this record, the V and J calls reflect TCRdb's handling and not the investigators' own analysis. This sample comprises approximately 1.8 million distinct CDR3 sequences, more than 30% of them detected only once. About 0.27% of the sample lies in the top ten.

Results and caveats for the whole study, not just this receptor: Zero-insertion analyses could be partly confounded by invariant T cells such as MAIT and iNKT, though diverse VJ usage argued against such confounding for most clonotypes. In monozygotic twins, recombination models systematically underestimated out-of-frame TCR alpha sharing, but the models matched the sharing seen between unrelated individuals. Because the same donors could not be followed over many years, the conclusions relied on cross-sectional statistical analysis. A weaker excess of twin sharing was found in beta out-of-frame sequences because the signal-to-noise ratio was lowered by fewer shared sequences. Abundant cord blood beta clonotypes had fewer insertions, young adult naive repertoires showed a similar but weaker trend, and memory repertoires showed no such trend. Out-of-frame TCR alpha sequences shared between twins showed an excess of low generation-probability sequences compared with coincidental sharing between unrelated individuals.

Every donor in the study was a healthy Caucasian. The sample comprised cord blood. The chain is assembled from TRBV28 and TRBJ1-2; 7 bases in the middle match TRBD1. This TCR was sampled from a newborn girl in good health. CDR3 protein: CASRTLQGRNGYTF. The DNA sequence is TGTGCCAGCAGGACTCTACAGGGGCGGAATGGCTACACCTTC.